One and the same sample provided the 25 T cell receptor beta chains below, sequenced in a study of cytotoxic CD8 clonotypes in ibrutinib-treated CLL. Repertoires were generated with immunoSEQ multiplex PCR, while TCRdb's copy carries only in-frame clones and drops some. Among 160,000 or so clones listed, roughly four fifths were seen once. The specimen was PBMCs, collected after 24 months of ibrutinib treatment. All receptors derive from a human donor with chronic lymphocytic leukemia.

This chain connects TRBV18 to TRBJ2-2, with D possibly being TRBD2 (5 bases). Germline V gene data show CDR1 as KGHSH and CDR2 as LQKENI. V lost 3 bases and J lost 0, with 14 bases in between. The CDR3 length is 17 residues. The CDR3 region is CASSPRRGLTNTGELFF. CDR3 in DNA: TGTGCCAGCTCACCGCGGAGAGGGCTCACGAACACCGGGGAGCTGTTTTTT.

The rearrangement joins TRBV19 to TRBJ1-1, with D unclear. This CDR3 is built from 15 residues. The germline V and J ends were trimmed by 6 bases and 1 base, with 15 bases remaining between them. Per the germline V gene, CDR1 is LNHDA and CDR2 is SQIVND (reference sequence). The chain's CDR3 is CASRIDRVRNTEAFF. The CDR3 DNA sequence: TGTGCCAGTAGGATCGATCGCGTGAGGAACACTGAAGCTTTCTTT. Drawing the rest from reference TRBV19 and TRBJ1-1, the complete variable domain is DGGITQSPKYLFRKEGQNVTLSCEQNLNHDAMYWYRQDPGQGLRLIYYSQIVNDFQKGDIAEGYSVSREKKESFPLTVTSAQKNPTAFYLCASRIDRVRNTEAFFGQGTRLTVV.

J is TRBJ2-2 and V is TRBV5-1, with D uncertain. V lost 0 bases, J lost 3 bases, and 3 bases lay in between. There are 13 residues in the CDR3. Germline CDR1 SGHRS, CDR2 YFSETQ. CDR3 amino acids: CASSLVYTGELFF. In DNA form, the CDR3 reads TGCGCCAGCAGCTTGGTTTACACCGGGGAGCTGTTTTTT.

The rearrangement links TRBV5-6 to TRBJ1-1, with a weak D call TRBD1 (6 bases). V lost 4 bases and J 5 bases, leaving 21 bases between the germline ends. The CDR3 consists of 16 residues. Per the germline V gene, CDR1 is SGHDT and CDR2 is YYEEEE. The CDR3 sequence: CASSPYLAGGLTEAFF. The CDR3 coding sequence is TGTGCCAGCAGCCCATATTTAGCTGGGGGCTTGACTGAAGCTTTCTTT.

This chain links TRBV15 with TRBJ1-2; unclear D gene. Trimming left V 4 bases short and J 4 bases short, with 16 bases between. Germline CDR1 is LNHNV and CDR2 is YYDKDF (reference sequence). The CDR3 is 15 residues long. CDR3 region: CATSKGRVVAYGYTF. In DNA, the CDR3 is TGTGCCACCAGCAAAGGACGCGTCGTGGCCTATGGCTACACCTTC.

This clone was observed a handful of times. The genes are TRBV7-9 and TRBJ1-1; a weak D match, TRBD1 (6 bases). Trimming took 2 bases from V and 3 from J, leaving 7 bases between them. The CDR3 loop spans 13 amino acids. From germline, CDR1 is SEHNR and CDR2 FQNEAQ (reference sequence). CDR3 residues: CASSLNRDTEAFF. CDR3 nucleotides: TGTGCCAGCAGCTTAAACAGGGACACTGAAGCTTTCTTT.

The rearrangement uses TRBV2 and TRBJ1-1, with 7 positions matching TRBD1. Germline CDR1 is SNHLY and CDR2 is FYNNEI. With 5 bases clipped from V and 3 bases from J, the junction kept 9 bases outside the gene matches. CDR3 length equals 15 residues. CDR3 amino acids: CASSRGTDLDTEAFF. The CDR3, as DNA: TGTGCCAGCAGTAGGGGGACAGACCTGGACACTGAAGCTTTCTTT.

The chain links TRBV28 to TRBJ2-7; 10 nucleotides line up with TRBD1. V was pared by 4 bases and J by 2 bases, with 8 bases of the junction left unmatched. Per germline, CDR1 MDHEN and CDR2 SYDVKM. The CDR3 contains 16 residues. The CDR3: CASSSPGQGITYEQYF. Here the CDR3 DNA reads TGTGCCAGCAGTTCACCGGGACAGGGGATCACCTACGAGCAGTACTTC.

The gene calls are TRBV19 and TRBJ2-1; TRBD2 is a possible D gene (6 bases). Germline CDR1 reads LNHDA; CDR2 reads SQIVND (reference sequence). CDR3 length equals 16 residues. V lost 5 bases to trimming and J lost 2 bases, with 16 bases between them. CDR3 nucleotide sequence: TGTGCCAGTAGTGCCCCGGGGGTATCGACCTACAATGAGCAGTTCTTC. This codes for CASSAPGVSTYNEQFF. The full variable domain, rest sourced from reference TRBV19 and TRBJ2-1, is DGGITQSPKYLFRKEGQNVTLSCEQNLNHDAMYWYRQDPGQGLRLIYYSQIVNDFQKGDIAEGYSVSREKKESFPLTVTSAQKNPTAFYLCASSAPGVSTYNEQFFGPGTRLTVL.

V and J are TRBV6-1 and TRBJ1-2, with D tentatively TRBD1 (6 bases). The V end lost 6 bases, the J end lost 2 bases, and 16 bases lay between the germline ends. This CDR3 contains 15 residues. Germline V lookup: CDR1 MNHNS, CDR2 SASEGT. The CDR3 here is CASRQGPELNYGYTF. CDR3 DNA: TGTGCCAGCAGACAGGGCCCCGAGCTGAACTATGGCTACACCTTC.

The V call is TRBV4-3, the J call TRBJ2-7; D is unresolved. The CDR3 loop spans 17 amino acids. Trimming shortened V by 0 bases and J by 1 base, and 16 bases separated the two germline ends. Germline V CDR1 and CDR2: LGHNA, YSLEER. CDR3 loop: CASSQDRYSLGSYEQYF. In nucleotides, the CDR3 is TGCGCCAGCAGCCAAGATAGGTATAGTCTCGGATCCTACGAGCAGTACTTC.

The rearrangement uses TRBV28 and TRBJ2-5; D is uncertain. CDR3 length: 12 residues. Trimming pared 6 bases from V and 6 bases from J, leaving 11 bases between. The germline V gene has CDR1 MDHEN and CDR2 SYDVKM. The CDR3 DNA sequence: TGTGCCAGCAGACCTAGTTTAAAGACCCAGTACTTC. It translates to CASRPSLKTQYF.

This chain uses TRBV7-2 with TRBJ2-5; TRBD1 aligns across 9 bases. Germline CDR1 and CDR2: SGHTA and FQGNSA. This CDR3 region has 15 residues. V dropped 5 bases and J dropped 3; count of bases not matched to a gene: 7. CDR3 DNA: TGTGCCAGCAGCCGGCGGACAGGGGCTAAAGAGACCCAGTACTTC. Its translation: CASSRRTGAKETQYF.

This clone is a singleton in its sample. In DNA, the CDR3 is TGTGCCAGCAGCGTAGTGGGACAGGGGAATGAGCAGTTCTTC. Its protein is CASSVVGQGNEQFF. The chain carries TRBV9 and TRBJ2-1; TRBD1 matches at 10 bases. The CDR3 length is 14 residues. Germline V lookup: CDR1 SGDLS, CDR2 YYNGEE. J was trimmed by 7 bases and V by 0 bases; bases with no gene match: 1.

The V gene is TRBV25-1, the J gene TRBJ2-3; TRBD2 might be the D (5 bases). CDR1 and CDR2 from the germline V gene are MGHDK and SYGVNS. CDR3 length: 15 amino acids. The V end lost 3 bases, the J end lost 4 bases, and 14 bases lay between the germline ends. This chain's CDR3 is CASSDRTSSADTQYF. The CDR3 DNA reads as TGTGCCAGCAGTGACCGCACTAGTAGCGCAGATACGCAGTATTTT.

CDR3 bases: TGCAGCGTTGAAGATCGCGGGACAGGGGGCCTTCAGCCCCAGCATTTT. Amino acid sequence: CSVEDRGTGGLQPQHF. The chain is built from TRBV29-1 and TRBJ1-5; 12 bases align to TRBD1. V trimming: 0 bases; J trimming: 6 bases; junction bases outside the gene matches: 6. CDR1 is SQVTM and CDR2 is ANQGSEA in the germline V gene. This CDR3 contains 16 residues.

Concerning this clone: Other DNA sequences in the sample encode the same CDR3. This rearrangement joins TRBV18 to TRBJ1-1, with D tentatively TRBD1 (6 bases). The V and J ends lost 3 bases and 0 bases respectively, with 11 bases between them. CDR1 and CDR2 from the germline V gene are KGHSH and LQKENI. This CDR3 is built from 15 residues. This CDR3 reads CASSPPGGLNTEAFF. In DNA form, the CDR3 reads TGTGCCAGCTCACCCCCGGGGGGCCTGAACACTGAAGCTTTCTTT.

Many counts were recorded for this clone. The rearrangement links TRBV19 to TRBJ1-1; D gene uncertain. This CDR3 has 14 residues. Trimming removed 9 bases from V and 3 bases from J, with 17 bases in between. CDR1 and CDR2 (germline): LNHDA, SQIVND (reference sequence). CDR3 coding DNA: TGTGCCAGCGTTCACGTGTCAAGGTACACTGAAGCTTTCTTT. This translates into CASVHVSRYTEAFF. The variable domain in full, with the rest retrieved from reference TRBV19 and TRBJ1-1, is DGGITQSPKYLFRKEGQNVTLSCEQNLNHDAMYWYRQDPGQGLRLIYYSQIVNDFQKGDIAEGYSVSREKKESFPLTVTSAQKNPTAFYLCASVHVSRYTEAFFGQGTRLTVV.

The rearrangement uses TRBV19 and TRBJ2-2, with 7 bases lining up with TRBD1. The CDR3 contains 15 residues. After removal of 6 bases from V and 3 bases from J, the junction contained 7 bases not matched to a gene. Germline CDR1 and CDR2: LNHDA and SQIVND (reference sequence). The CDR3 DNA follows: TGTGCCAGTAGACCGGGACAGCAATACACCGGGGAGCTGTTTTTT. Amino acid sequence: CASRPGQQYTGELFF.

CDR3 loop: CASSHGEGQGVYEQYF. CDR3 sequence (DNA): TGTGCCAGCAGCCATGGAGAGGGACAGGGGGTGTACGAGCAGTACTTC. The genes are TRBV4-2 and TRBJ2-7, with 11 positions matching TRBD1. Looked up from germline, CDR1 is LGHNA and CDR2 is YNFKEQ. The CDR3 is made up of 16 amino acids. V trimming: 3 bases; J trimming: 4 bases; junction bases outside the gene matches: 8.

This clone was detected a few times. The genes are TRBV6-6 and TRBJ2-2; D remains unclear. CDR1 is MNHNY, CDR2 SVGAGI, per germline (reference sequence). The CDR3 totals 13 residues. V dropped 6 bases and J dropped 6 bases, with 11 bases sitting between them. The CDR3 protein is CASRFDLAGELFF. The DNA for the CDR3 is TGTGCCAGCAGGTTTGACTTGGCCGGGGAGCTGTTTTTT.

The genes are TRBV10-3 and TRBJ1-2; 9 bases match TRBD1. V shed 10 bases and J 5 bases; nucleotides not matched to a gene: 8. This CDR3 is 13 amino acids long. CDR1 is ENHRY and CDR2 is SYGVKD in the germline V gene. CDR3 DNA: TGTGCCACCTGGACAGGGGAAGGTTATGGCTACACCTTC. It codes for CATWTGEGYGYTF.

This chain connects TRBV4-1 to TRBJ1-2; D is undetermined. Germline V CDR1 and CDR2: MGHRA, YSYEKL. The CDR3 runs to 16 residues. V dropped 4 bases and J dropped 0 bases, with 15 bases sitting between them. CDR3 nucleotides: TGCGCCAGCAGCCCCCCAACCCCCCAGACTAACTATGGCTACACCTTC. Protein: CASSPPTPQTNYGYTF.

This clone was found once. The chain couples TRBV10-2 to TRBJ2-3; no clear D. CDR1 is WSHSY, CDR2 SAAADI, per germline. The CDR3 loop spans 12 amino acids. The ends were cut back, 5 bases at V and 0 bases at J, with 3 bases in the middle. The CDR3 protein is CASSFSTDTQYF. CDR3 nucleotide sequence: TGCGCCAGCAGTTTCAGCACAGATACGCAGTATTTT.

This CDR3 reads CASSLGQAGTNEKLFF. CDR3 nucleotides: TGTGCCAGCAGCTTGGGACAGGCGGGAACTAATGAAAAACTGTTTTTT. The chain uses TRBV5-8 and TRBJ1-4; TRBD1 is a possible D gene (6 bases). The CDR3 loop spans 16 amino acids. Germline-derived CDR1 and CDR2 are SGHTS and YDEGEE. V was shortened by 0 bases and J by 1 base, with 10 bases between the two germline ends.